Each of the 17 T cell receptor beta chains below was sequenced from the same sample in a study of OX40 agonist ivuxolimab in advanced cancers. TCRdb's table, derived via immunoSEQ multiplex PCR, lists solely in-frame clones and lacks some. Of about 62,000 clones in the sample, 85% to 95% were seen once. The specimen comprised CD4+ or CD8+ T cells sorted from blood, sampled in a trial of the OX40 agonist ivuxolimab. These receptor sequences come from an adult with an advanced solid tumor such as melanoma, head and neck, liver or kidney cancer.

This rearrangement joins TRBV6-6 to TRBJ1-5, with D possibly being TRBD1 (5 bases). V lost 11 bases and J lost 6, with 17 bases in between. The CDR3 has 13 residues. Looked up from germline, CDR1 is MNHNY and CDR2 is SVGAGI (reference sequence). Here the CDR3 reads CAGARGWAQPQHF. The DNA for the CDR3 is TGTGCCGGGGCCCGAGGGTGGGCTCAGCCCCAGCATTTT.

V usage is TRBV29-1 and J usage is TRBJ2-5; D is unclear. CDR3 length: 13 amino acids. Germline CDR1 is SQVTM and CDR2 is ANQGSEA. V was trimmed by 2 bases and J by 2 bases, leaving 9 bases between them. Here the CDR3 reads CSVEQTLQETQYF. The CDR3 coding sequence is TGCAGCGTTGAACAGACACTACAAGAGACCCAGTACTTC. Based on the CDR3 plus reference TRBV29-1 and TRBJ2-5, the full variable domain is SAVISQKPSRDICQRGTSLTIQCQVDSQVTMMFWYRQQPGQSLTLIATANQGSEATYESGFVIDKFPISRPNLTFSTLTVSNMSPEDSSIYLCSVEQTLQETQYFGPGTRLLVL.

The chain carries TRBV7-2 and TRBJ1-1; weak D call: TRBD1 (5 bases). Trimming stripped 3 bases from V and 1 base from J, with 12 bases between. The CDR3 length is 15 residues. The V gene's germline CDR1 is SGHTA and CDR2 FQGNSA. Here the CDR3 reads CASSFSPTGNTEAFF. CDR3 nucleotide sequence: TGTGCCAGCAGCTTCTCCCCTACAGGGAACACTGAAGCTTTCTTT.

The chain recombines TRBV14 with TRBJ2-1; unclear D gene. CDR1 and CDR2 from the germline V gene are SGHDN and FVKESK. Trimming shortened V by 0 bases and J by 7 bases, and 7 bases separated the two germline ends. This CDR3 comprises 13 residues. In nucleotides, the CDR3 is TGTGCCAGCAGCCAAGATGGGAATAATGAGCAGTTCTTC. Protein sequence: CASSQDGNNEQFF.

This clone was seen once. CDR3 amino acids: CSVFGQGGDTQYF. As DNA, the CDR3 is TGCAGCGTTTTTGGACAGGGGGGAGATACGCAGTATTTT. This chain links TRBV29-1 with TRBJ2-3; 10 bases map to TRBD1. The V and J ends lost 5 bases and 5 bases, in that order; junction bases with no gene match: 4. Germline CDR1 SQVTM, CDR2 ANQGSEA. This CDR3 is built from 13 residues.

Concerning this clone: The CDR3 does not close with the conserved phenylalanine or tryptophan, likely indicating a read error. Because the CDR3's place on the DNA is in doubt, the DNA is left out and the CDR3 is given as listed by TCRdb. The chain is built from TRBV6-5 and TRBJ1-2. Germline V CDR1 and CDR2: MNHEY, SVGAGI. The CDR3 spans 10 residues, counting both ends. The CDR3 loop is CASSYSREGY.

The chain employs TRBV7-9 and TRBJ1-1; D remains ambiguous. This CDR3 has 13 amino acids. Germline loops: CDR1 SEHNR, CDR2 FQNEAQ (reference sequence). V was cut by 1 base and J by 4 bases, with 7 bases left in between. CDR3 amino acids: CASSLGGSTEAFF. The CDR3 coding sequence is TGTGCCAGCAGCTTAGGGGGATCCACTGAAGCTTTCTTT.

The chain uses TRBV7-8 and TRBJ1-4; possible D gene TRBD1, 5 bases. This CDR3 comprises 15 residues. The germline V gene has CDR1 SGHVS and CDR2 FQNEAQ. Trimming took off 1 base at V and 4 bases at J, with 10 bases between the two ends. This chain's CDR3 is CASSLDAGINEKLFF. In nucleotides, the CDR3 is TGTGCCAGCAGCTTAGATGCAGGGATTAATGAAAAACTGTTTTTT.

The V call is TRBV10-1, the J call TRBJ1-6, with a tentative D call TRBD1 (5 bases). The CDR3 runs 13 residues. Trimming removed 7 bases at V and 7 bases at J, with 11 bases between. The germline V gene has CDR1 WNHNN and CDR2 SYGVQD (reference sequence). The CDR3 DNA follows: TGCGCCAGCAAAGCCAGGGAAAATTCACCCCTCCACTTT. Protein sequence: CASKARENSPLHF.

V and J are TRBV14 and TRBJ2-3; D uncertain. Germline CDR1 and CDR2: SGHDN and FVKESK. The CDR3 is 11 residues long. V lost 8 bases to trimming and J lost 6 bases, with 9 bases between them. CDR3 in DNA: TGTGCCAGCGGGAAAGGGGATACGCAGTATTTT. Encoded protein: CASGKGDTQYF.

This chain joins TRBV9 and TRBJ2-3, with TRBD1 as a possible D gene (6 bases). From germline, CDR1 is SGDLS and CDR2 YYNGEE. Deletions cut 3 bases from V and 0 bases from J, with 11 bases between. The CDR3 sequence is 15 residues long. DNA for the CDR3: TGTGCCAGCAGCGATAGGACAGAGAGCACAGATACGCAGTATTTT. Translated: CASSDRTESTDTQYF.

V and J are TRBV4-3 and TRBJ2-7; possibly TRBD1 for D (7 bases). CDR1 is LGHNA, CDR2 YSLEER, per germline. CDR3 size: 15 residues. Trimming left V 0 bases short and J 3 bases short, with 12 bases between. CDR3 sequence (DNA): TGCGCCAGCAGCCAAGACCGACAGGGAGGCTACGAGCAGTACTTC. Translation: CASSQDRQGGYEQYF.

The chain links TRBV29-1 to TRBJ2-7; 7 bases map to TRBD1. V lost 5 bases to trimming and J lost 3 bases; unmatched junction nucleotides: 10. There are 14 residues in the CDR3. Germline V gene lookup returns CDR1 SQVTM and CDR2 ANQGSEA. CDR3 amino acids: CSVIPPTGLYEQYF. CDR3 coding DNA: TGCAGCGTTATCCCCCCGACAGGGCTCTACGAGCAGTACTTC.

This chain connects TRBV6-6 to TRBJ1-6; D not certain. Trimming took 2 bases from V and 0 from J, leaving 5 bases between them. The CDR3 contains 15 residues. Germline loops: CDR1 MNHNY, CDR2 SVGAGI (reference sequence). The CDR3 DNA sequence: TGTGCCAGCAGTTACGGCAGCTCCTATAATTCACCCCTCCACTTT. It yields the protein CASSYGSSYNSPLHF.

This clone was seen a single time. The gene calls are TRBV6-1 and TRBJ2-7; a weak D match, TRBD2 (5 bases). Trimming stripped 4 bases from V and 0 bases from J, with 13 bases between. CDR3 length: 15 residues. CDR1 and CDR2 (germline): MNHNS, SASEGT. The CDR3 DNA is TGTGCCAGCAGTGTAGATGTAGACTACTCCTACGAGCAGTACTTC. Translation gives CASSVDVDYSYEQYF.

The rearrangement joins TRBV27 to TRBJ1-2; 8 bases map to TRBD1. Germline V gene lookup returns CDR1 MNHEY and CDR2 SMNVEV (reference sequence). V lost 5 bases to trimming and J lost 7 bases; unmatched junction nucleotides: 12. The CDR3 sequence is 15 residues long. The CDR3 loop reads CASSLQGAGLGGYTF. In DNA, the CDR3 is TGTGCCAGCAGTCTTCAGGGGGCCGGGTTAGGTGGCTACACCTTC.

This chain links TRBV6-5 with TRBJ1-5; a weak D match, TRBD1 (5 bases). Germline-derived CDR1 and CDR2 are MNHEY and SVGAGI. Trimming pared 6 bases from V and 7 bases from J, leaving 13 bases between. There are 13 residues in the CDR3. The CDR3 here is CASSRGVGQPQHF. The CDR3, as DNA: TGTGCCAGCAGCCGGGGGGTGGGACAGCCCCAGCATTTT.